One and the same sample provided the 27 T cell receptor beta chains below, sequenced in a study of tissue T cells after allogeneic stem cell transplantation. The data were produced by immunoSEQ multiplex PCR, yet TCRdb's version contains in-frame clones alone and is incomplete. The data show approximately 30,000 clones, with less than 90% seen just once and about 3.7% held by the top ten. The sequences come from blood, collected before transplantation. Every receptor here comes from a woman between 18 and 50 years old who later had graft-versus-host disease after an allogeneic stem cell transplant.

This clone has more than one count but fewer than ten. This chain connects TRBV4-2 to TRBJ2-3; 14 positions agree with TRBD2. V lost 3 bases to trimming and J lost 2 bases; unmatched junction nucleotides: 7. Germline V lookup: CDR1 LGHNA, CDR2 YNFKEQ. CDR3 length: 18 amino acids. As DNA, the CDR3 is TGTGCCAGCAGCCAGCTGACTAGCGGGAGGGAGGACACAGATACGCAGTATTTT. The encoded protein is CASSQLTSGREDTDTQYF.

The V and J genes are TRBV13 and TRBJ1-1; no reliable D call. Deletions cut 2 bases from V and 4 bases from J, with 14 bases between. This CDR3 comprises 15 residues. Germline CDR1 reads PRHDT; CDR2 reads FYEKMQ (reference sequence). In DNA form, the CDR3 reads TGTGCCAGCAGCTTAATAGGGCTTCCGGGCACTGAAGCTTTCTTT. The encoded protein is CASSLIGLPGTEAFF. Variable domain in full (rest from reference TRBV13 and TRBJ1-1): AAGVIQSPRHLIKEKRETATLKCYPIPRHDTVYWYQQGPGQDPQFLISFYEKMQSDKGSIPDRFSAQQFSDYHSELNMSSLELGDSALYFCASSLIGLPGTEAFFGQGTRLTVV.

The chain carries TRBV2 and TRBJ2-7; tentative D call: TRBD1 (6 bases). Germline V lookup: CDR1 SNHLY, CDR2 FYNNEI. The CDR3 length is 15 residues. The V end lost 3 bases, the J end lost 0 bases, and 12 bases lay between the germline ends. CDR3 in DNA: TGTGCCAGCAGTGATCGACAGGCAAACTCCTACGAGCAGTACTTC. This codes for CASSDRQANSYEQYF.

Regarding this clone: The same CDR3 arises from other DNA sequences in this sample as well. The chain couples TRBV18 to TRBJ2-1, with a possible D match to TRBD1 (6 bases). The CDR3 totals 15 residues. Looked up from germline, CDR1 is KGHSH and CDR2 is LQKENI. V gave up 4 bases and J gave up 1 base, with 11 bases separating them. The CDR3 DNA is TGTGCCAGCTCACAACAGGGTTCGTCCTACAATGAGCAGTTCTTC. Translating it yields CASSQQGSSYNEQFF.

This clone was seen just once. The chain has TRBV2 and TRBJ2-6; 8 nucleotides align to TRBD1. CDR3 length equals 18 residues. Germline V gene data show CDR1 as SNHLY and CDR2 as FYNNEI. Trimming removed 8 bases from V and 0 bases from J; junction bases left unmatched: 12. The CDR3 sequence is CASLTRGTGASGANVLTF. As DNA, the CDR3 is TGTGCCAGCTTAACACGGGGGACAGGCGCCTCTGGGGCCAACGTCCTGACTTTC.

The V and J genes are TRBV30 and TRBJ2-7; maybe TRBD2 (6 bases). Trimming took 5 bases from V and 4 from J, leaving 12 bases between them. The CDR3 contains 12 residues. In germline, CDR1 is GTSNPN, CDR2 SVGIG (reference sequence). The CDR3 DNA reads TGTGCCTGGTCCGGGAGTTTGTACGAGCAGTACTTC. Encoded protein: CAWSGSLYEQYF.

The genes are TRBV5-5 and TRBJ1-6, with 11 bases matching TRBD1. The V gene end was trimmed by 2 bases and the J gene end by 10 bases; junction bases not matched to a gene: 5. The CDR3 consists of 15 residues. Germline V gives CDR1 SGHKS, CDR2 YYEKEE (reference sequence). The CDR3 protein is CASSFGTGGASPLHF. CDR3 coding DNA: TGTGCCAGCAGCTTTGGGACAGGGGGAGCATCACCCCTCCACTTT.

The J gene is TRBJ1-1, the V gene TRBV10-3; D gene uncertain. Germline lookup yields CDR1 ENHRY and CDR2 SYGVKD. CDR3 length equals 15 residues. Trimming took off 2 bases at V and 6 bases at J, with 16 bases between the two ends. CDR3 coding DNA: TGTGCCATCAGTGAGGGATCCGTGGTGGAATCTGAAGCTTTCTTT. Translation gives CAISEGSVVESEAFF.

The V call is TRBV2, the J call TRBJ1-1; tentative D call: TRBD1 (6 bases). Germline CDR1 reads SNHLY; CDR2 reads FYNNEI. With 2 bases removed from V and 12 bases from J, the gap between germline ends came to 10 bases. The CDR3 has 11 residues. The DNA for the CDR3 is TGTGCCAGCAGTGAAAACAGGGTAACTTTCTTT. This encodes CASSENRVTFF.

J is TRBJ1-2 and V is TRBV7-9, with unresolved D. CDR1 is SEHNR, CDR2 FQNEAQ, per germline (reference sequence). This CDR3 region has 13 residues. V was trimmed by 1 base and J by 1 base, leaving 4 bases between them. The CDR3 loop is CASSLDNNYGYTF. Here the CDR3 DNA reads TGTGCCAGCAGCTTAGACAATAACTATGGCTACACCTTC. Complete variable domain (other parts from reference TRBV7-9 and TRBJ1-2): DTGVSQNPRHKITKRGQNVTFRCDPISEHNRLYWYRQTLGQGPEFLTYFQNEAQLEKSRLLSDRFSAERPKGSFSTLEIQRTEQGDSAMYLCASSLDNNYGYTFGSGTRLTVV.

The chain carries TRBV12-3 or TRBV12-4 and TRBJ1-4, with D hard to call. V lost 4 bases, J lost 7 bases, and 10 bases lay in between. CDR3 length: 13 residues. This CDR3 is CASSSHRGEKLFF. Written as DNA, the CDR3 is TGTGCCAGCAGTTCCCACCGGGGTGAAAAACTGTTTTTT.

The CDR3 loop is CASRQTAGETGELFF. CDR3 nucleotide sequence: TGTGCCAGTAGGCAAACCGCCGGGGAAACCGGGGAGCTGTTTTTT. V is TRBV19 and J is TRBJ2-2; a weak D match, TRBD2 (5 bases). V lost 6 bases and J 5 bases, leaving 16 bases between the germline ends. The CDR3 is made up of 15 amino acids. Germline CDR1 LNHDA, CDR2 SQIVND (reference sequence). The full variable domain, rest sourced from reference TRBV19 and TRBJ2-2, is DGGITQSPKYLFRKEGQNVTLSCEQNLNHDAMYWYRQDPGQGLRLIYYSQIVNDFQKGDIAEGYSVSREKKESFPLTVTSAQKNPTAFYLCASRQTAGETGELFFGEGSRLTVL.

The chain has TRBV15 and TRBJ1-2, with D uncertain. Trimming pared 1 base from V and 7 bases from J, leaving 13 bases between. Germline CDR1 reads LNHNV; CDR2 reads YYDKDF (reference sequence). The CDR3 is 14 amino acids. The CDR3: CATSRVAGLSGYTF. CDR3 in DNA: TGTGCCACCAGCAGAGTAGCAGGTTTGAGTGGCTACACCTTC.

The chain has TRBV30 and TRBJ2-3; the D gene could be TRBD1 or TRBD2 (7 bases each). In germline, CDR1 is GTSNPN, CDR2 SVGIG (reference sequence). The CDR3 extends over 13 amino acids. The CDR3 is CATQGGRGDTQYF. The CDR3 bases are TGTGCGACGCAGGGGGGGCGTGGAGATACGCAGTATTTT.

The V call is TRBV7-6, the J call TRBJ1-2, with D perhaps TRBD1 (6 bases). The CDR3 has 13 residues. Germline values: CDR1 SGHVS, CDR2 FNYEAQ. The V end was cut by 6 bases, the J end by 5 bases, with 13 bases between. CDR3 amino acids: CASRGWGRYGYTF. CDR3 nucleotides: TGTGCCAGCAGGGGTTGGGGGCGGTATGGCTACACCTTC.

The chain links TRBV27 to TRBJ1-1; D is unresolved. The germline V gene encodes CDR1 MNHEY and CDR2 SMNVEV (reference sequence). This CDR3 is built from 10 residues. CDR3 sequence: CGEQNTEAFF. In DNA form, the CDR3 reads TGTGGGGAGCAAAACACTGAAGCTTTCTTT.

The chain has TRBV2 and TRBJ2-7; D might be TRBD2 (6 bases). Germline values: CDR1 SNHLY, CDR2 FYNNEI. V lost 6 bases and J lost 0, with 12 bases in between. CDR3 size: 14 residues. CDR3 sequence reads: CASSVRESSYEQYF. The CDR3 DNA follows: TGTGCCAGCAGCGTACGGGAGAGCTCCTACGAGCAGTACTTC.

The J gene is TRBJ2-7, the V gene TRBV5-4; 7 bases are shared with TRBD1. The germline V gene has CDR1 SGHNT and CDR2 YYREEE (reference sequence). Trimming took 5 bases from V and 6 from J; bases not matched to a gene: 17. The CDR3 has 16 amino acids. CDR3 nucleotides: TGTGCCAGCAGTCCCGGGGACAGCCGCAGTCAGGGCGAGCAGTACTTC. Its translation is CASSPGDSRSQGEQYF. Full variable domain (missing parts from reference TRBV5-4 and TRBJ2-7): ETGVTQSPTHLIKTRGQQVTLRCSSQSGHNTVSWYQQALGQGPQFIFQYYREEENGRGNFPPRFSGLQFPNYSSELNVNALELDDSALYLCASSPGDSRSQGEQYFGPGTRLTVT.

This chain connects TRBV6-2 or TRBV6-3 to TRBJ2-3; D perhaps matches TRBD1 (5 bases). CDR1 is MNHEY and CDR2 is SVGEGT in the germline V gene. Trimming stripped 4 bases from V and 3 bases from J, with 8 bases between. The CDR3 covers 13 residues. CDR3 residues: CASSFRQTDTQYF. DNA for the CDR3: TGTGCCAGCAGTTTCAGACAGACAGATACGCAGTATTTT.

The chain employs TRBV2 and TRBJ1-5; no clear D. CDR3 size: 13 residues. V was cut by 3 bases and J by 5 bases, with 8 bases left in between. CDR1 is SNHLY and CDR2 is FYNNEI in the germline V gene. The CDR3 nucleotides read TGTGCCAGCAGTGAGGCGGGTTATCAGCCCCAGCATTTT. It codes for CASSEAGYQPQHF.

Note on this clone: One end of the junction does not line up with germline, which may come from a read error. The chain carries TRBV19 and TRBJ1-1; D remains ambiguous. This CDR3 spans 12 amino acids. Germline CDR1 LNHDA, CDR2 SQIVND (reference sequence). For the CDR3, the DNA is TGTGCCAGTAGTATGATGTCTTGGGCGAAGACTTTT. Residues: CASSMMSWAKTF.

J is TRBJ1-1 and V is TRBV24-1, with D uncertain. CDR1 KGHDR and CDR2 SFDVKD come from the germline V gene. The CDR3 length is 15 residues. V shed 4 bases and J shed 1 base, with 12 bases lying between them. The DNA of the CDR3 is TGTGCCACCAGTGACCCCTCTCGGTGGAACACTGAAGCTTTCTTT. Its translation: CATSDPSRWNTEAFF.

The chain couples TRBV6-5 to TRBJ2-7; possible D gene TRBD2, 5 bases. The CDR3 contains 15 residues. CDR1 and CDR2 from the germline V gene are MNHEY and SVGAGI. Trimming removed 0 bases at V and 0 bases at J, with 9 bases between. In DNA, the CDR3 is TGTGCCAGCAGTTACTCGAGAGGGATCTCCTACGAGCAGTACTTC. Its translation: CASSYSRGISYEQYF.

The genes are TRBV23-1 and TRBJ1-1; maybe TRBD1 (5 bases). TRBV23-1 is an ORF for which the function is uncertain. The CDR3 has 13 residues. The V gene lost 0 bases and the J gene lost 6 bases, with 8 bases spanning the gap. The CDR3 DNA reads TGCGCCAGCAGTCAATCCAGGGTCGCTGAAGCTTTCTTT. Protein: CASSQSRVAEAFF.

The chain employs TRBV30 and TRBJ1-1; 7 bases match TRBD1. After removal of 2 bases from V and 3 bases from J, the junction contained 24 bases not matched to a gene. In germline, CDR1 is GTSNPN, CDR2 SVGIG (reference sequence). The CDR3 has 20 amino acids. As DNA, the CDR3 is TGTGCCTGGAGTCCCCCAGACAAAGGACTTTTACAGGGGTATGACACTGAAGCTTTCTTT. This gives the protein CAWSPPDKGLLQGYDTEAFF.

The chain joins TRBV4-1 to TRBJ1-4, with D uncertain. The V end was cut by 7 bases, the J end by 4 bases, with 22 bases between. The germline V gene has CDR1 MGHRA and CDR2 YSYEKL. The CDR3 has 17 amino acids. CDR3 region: CASTTVLLGGFNEKLFF. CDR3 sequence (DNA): TGCGCCAGCACTACCGTCCTTTTGGGAGGTTTTAATGAAAAACTGTTTTTT.

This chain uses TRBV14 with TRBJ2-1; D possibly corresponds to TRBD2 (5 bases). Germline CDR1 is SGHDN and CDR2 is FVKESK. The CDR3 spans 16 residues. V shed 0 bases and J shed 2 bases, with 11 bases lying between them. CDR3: CASSQDGGAPYNEQFF. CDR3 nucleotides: TGTGCCAGCAGCCAAGACGGAGGAGCACCCTACAATGAGCAGTTCTTC.